The sequence of this T cell receptor (beta chain) was determined in a study of neurological immune-mediated disorders. The study's findings and limits: The absence of any CDR3 amino acid sequence shared by expanded clones across subjects suggests that repertoires were private in all groups.

This clonotype has just a few counts. Antigen specificity is unknown. The cDNA was generated through 5'RACE incorporating 10-nucleotide random UMIs. TCRdb reanalysed the 5' RACE reads using MiXCR and keeps one entry per CDR3 protein. Here the sample spans approximately 15,000 distinct CDR3 sequences, around 14% being singletons. This CDR3 is 14 amino acids long. CDR1 and CDR2 from the germline V gene are WSHSY and SAAADI. Between the trimmed V and J ends, which lost 5 bases and 6 bases, there was a span of 13 bases. The chain employs TRBV10-2 and TRBJ2-2; D not resolved. The sequence came from a female donor with HTLV-1-associated myelopathy (HAM/TSP). The source material was CD8+ T cells from blood. The CDR3, as DNA: TGCGCCAGCAGTCCCCGACTCTTCCCCGGGGAGCTGTTTTTT. Translation: CASSPRLFPGELFF.